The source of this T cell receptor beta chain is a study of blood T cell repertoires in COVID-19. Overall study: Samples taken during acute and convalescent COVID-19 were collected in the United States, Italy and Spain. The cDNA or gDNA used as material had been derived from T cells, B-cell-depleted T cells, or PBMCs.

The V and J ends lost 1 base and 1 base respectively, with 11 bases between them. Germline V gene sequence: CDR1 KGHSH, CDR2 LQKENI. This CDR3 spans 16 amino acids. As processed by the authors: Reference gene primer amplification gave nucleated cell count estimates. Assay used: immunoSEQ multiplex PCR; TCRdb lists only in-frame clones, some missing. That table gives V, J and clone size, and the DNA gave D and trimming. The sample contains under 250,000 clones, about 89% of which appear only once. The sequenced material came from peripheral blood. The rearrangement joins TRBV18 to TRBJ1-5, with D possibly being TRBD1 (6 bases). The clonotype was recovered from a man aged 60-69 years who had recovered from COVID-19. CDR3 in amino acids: CASSPLGQGSNQPQHF. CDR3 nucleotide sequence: TGTGCCAGCTCACCACTCGGCCAGGGGAGCAATCAGCCCCAGCATTTT.